This TCR beta chain derives from a study of blood T cell repertoires in COVID-19. Per germline, CDR1 SEHNR and CDR2 FQNEAQ (reference sequence). V dropped 0 bases and J dropped 12 bases, with 11 bases sitting between them. CDR3 length equals 12 residues. In the original workflow: Quantification of nucleated cells was approximated via reference gene primer amplification. The assay was immunoSEQ multiplex PCR, and TCRdb's table has in-frame clones only and misses some. V and J calls and clone size are as listed in that table; D and trimming were resolved from the DNA. The sample yields about 140,000 clones, about 90% seen once.

The origin of this receptor is a woman aged 60-75 years with acute or convalescent COVID-19. The sequencing sample was made of peripheral blood. The V gene is TRBV7-9, the J gene TRBJ2-5; a possible D gene is TRBD1 (5 bases). CDR3 sequence: CASSLASGQKYF. The CDR3 DNA follows: TGTGCCAGCAGCTTAGCCTCAGGGCAGAAGTACTTC.